This T cell receptor beta chain was profiled in a study of T cell responses to AZD1222 COVID-19 vaccine. Broader study findings: Repertoires were sampled only after the peak T cell response. Spike-specific TCR breadth and depth went up after people got two AZD1222 doses.

Clones were sequenced by immunoSEQ multiplex PCR, and TCRdb holds only the in-frame ones, with some missing. The repertoire consists of around 130,000 clones, with 70% to 90% occurring once and the leading ten covering more than 7.5%. The CDR3 runs 12 residues. V lost 2 bases and J lost 2, with 3 bases in between. Germline V CDR1 and CDR2: LGHNA, YNFKEQ. Notes on this clone: Antigen specificity is unknown.

This clonotype was sampled from an adult in good health. The starting material was peripheral blood, obtained on day 0 of AZD1222 vaccination. The chain has TRBV4-2 and TRBJ1-2; the D is unclear. The CDR3 sequence is CASSQSNYGYTF. In nucleotides, the CDR3 is TGTGCCAGCAGCCAATCAAACTATGGCTACACCTTC.